This T cell receptor beta chain was sequenced in a study of human T cells and chemical hapten exposure. Turning to the study itself: Reading of the patch tests, which applied 0.01% DPC to the upper back, occurred at 6 days.

This clonotype appeared a few times. As originally analysed: A typical sample had 93,000 or so TCRs, with roughly 23,224 to 690,600 overall. TCRdb fed the RACE reads into MiXCR, producing one record per CDR3 protein. The V and J calls were not made by the authors but by TCRdb's processing. The repertoire holds 200,000 to 300,000 distinct CDR3 sequences, with about 9% as singletons. Stated time point: pre-sensitization, week 0. As to treatment: therapeutic diphenylcyclopropenone sensitization with weekly scalp DPC. Blood sampling occurred before each patch-test application. V dropped 2 bases and J dropped 7; count of bases not matched to a gene: 8. The CDR3 runs to 14 residues. Looked up from germline, CDR1 is ENHRY and CDR2 is SYGVKD.

V is TRBV10-3 and J is TRBJ2-7, with 7 bases identical to TRBD1. This clonotype was sampled from a woman in her forties with alopecia areata. Some clones in this sample may be carry-over from other donors' samples. This material consisted of whole blood, taken in connection with sensitization to the hapten diphenylcyclopropenone (DPC). For the CDR3, the DNA is TGTGCCATCAGTGAGAGGGGGCAGGAATTGGAGCAGTACTTC. It codes for CAISERGQELEQYF.